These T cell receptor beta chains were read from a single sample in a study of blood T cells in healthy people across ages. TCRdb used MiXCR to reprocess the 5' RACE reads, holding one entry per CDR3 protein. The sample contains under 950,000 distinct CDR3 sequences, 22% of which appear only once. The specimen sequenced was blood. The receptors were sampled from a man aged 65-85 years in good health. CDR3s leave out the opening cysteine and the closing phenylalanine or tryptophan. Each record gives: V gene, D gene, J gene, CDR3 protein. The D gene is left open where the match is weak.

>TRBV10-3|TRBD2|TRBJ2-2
ATRGTSGGVWNTGELF
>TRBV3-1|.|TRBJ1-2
ASSHLSGQI
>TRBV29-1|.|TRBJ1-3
SVPGASGNTIY
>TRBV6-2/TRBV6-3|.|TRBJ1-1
ASSYGRLLNTEAF
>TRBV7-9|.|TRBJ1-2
ASSSEQNGYT
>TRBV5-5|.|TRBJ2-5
ASSSMTGSGETQY
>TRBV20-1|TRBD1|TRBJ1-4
SASQGAREKLF
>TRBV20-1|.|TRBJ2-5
SASRPGAQETQY
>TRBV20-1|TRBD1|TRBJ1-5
SARTSGGLGNQPQH
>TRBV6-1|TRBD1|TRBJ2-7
ASGGQSSYEQY
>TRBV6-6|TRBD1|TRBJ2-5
ASSQTGGRETQY
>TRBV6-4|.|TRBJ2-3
ASSHGQSTDTQY
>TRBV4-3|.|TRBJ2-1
ASSQDAGINEQF
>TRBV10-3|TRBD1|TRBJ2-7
AINGQGAYEQY
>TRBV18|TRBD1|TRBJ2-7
ASSLGQGAVYEQY
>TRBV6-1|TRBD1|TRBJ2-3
ASSKQTGGFTDTQY
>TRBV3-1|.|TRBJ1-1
ASSQAHGDTEAF
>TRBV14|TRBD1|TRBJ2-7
ASSSGTGGTYEQY
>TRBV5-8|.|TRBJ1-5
ASSLGDLGNQPQH
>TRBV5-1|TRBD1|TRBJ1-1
ASSQGTGVRNTEAF
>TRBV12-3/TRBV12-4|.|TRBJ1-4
ASSSWVGGEEKLF
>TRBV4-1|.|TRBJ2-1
ASSQESREYNEQF
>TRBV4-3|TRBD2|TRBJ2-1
ASSQAGLREQF
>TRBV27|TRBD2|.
ASSPREVKEQF
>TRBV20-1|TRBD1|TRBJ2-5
SARDDRGGETQY
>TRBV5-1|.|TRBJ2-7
ASSLYGTEQY
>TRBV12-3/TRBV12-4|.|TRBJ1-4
ASSLGLYEKLF
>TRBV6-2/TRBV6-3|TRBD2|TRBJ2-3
ASSYALEAGGLRDTQY
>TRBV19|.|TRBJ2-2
ASRNSGTNTGELF
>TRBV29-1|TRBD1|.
SAMGDRTYEQY
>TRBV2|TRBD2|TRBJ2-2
ASSLMTSRNTGELF
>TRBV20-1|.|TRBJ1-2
SAGLPYGYT
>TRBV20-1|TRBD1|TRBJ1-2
SASTGQGMGGYT
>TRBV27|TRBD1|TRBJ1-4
ASSPTKTGRNEKLF
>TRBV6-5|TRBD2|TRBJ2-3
ASRTVAGGADTQY
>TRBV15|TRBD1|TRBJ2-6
ATSSPPGQGKIGANVLT
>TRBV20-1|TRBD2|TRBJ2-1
SARDRGGGANEQF
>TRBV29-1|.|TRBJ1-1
SVEDKTRLGTEAF
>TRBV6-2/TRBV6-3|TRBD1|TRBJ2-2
ASSYWGQGPMSGELF
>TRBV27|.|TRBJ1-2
ASSSQAGGYGYT
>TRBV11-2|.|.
ASSLSTDSSYEQY
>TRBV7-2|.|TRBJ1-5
ASSPQNLSNQPQH
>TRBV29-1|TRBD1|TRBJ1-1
SVRTGGAF
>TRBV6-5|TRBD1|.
ASNPRTGTQY
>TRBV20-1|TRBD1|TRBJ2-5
SASAGTEYQETQY
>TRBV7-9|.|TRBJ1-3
ASSLEVNTIY
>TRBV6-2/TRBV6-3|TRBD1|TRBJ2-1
ASSYPGTGQSWF